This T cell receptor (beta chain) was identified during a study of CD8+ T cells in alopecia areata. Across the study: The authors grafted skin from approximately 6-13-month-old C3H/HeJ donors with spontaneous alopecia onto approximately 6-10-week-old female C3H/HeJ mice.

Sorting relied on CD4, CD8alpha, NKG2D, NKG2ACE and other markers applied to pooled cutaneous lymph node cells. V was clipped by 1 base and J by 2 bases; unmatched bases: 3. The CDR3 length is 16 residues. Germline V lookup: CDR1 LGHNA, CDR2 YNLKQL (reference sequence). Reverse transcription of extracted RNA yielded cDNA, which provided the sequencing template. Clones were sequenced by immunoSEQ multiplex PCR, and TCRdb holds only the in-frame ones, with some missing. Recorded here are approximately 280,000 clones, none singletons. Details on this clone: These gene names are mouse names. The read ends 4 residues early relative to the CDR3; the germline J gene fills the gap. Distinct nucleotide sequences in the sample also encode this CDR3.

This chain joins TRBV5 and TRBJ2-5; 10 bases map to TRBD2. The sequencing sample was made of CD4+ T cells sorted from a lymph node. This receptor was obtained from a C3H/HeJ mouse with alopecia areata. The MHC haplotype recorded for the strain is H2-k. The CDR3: CASSQGTGGVQDTQYF. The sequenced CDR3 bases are TGTGCCAGCAGCCAAGGAACTGGGGGGGTCCAAGAC.